The entry that follows covers one T cell receptor beta chain sequence. This sample was taken from a study of cytomegalovirus exposure and HLA in healthy donors. About the study: Samples from HLA-typed donors yielded 65 million to 85 million unique TCRs in an early data release. Of the donors genotyped, a few hundred in all, 81% fell in the Caucasian-associated ancestry cluster.

V trimming: 7 bases; J trimming: 9 bases; junction bases outside the gene matches: 12. This CDR3 comprises 15 residues. The germline V gene encodes CDR1 SGHDT and CDR2 YYEEEE. The PCR contained 60 Vbeta and 13 Jbeta primers. TCRdb's copy holds only in-frame clones and misses some; the assay was immunoSEQ multiplex PCR. The repertoire consists of 75,000 to 100,000 clones, with roughly two thirds occurring once and the leading ten covering approximately 1.1%. The chain recombines TRBV5-6 with TRBJ2-1; TRBD2 aligns across 11 bases. This sequence originates from a female donor in good health and CMV-seronegative. Sequencing used PBMCs. Here the CDR3 DNA reads TGTGCCAGCGTCCGGATTAGCGGGAGGGCCGGTGAGCAGTTCTTC. Protein: CASVRISGRAGEQFF.